This T cell receptor beta chain was captured by sequencing in a study of vaccination and CD4 T cells after COVID-19. At the level of the study: PCR on nasal swabs identified SARS-CoV-2 in convalescent patients, of whom fewer than 10 were mild and one severe.

Study-level points and caveats: In convalescent patients, a median 86.3% of post-vaccine SARS-CoV-2-reactive clones appeared only after vaccination.

Sample treatment: roughly 11-day PBMC culture with coronavirus spike peptide pools or control peptides (ViraFEST assay). ViraFEST grew antigen-specific T cells using peptide pools, then sequenced TCRs. This CDR3 is 16 amino acids long. The V gene's germline CDR1 is SGHTA and CDR2 FQGNSA. J gave up 1 base and V 5 bases, and 8 bases lay outside the gene matches. Oncomine TCR Beta short-read sequencing was applied to DNA from cultured CD4+ T cells. The authors extracted genomic DNA from cultured CD4+ T cells. TCRdb itself ran the PCR reads through MiXCR, one entry per CDR3 protein. The table has more than 14,000 distinct CDR3 sequences, about half seen once. Only a few counts were recorded for this clonotype. The antigen is unknown.

Specimen: CD4+ T cells from blood, cultured in vitro. The sequence was collected from a human donor who had recovered from COVID-19. This chain uses TRBV7-2 with TRBJ2-7, with TRBD2 matching over 10 bases. CDR3 sequence: CASSALTSGRSYEQYF. CDR3 nucleotides: TGTGCCAGCAGCGCCCTGACTAGCGGGCGTTCCTACGAGCAGTACTTC.